The clone carrying this TCR beta chain was recorded only once. From germline, CDR1 is SGHDT and CDR2 YYEEEE. The V end lost 0 bases, the J end lost 4 bases, and 11 bases lay between the germline ends. This CDR3 has 15 amino acids. Profiling relied on immunoSEQ multiplex PCR, and the TCRdb table lists in-frame clones only, not all of them. This table has about 120,000 clones, over 85% appearing once. The sample originates from a study of control samples from healthy donors and cancer patients. The chain couples TRBV5-6 to TRBJ1-3, with D maybe TRBD1 (6 bases). The receptor comes from a man aged 25-45 years in good health. Sequenced input: blood. The CDR3 nucleotides are TGTGCCAGCAGCTTGGCCCCAGGGGACGGAAACACCATATATTTT. Protein: CASSLAPGDGNTIYF.